A selection of T cell receptor beta chains follows, all from one sample in a study of cytomegalovirus exposure and HLA in healthy donors. Method: immunoSEQ multiplex PCR; TCRdb's copy keeps in-frame clones and lacks some. This repertoire shows approximately 160,000 clones, roughly 80% found once; its top ten account for 4.9%. The sequenced sample was PBMCs. The receptors here all came from a male donor in good health and CMV-seronegative. Each CDR3 is given without its conserved first and last residue.

>TRBJ2-2|TRBV2
ASNEGTGGVGELF
>TRBJ1-3|TRBV6-1
ASSEWGVGDTIY
>TRBJ1-1|TRBV6-5
ASSEEGGVKPAF
>TRBJ2-2|TRBV2
ASSEAGAPTGELF
>TRBJ1-6|TRBV7-6
ASSLNAGSGSPLH
>NA|TRBV5-1
ASSLAMGSRGYEQY
>TRBJ2-7|TRBV5-1
ASSSDRVTTYEQY
>TRBJ2-3|TRBV9
ASSPLPGLAFDTQY
>TRBJ2-5|TRBV15
ATSSWQGVSEAQY
>TRBJ2-5|TRBV5-1
ASSLGQFQETQY
>TRBJ1-1|TRBV5-3
ARSLGTGKRNTEAF
>TRBJ2-1|TRBV9
ASSPRGEGGAPEQF
>TRBJ2-7|TRBV6-6
ASRDSIGWDYEQY
>TRBJ2-7|TRBV5-1
ASSFGAGVVYEQY
>TRBJ1-2|TRBV13
ASSRGGGYGYT
>TRBJ2-7|TRBV27
ASSKPGFTELEQY
>TRBJ2-3|TRBV5-1
ASSFVLAGSTDTQY
>TRBJ2-3|TRBV27
ASLRVGTDTQY
>TRBJ1-1|TRBV28
ASRWDSNTEAF
>TRBJ2-4|TRBV5-1
ASSSSGRGGLMVAKNIQY
>TRBJ2-7|TRBV7-2
ASSLTAAAGEQY
>TRBJ1-5|TRBV27
ASSLSGGGQPQH
>TRBJ2-1|TRBV11-2
ASSLVAGTGVNEQF
>TRBJ2-2|TRBV7-2
ASSLAVLAGSNTGELF
>TRBJ1-5|TRBV6-6
ATADRVVAQH
>TRBJ2-7|TRBV2
ASSPTGEAQYEQY
>TRBJ2-7|TRBV5-1
ASSEPGLYEQY
>TRBJ1-1|TRBV6-1
ASSVRDRGNAESF
>TRBJ2-1|TRBV4-3
ASSLTGWNEQF
>TRBJ2-3|TRBV28
ASSLLAADTQY
>NA|TRBV28
ASTGVPSGTYEQY
>TRBJ2-7|TRBV23-1
ASSPDRVSRQY
>TRBJ2-7|TRBV5-1
ASSFGHSDYEQY
>TRBJ1-2|TRBV27
ASSGTGAYRYT
>TRBJ1-1|TRBV19
ASRTTGSNTEAF
>TRBJ2-1|TRBV28
ASSFPQLSGKQF
>TRBJ2-7|TRBV30
AWNSYRSGRAGEQY
>TRBJ1-2|TRBV29-1
SVVRTGYGYT
>TRBJ2-1|TRBV2
ASSDQANEQF
>TRBJ2-3|TRBV7-8
ASSLGLAGGLTDTQY
>TRBJ2-1|TRBV7-2
ASLVASGRNEQF
>TRBJ1-5|TRBV27
ASSLQGSNQPQH
>TRBJ1-6|TRBV6-5
ASTLRGQPNSPLH
>TRBJ2-2|TRBV19
ASSIDREGTGELF
>TRBJ2-5|TRBV5-1
ASSLWRGRGGETQY
>NA|TRBV6-5
ASRRGQGYEQY
>TRBJ2-5|TRBV5-1
ASSNNRGRGETQY
>TRBJ2-1|TRBV28
ASSSLVGGSYNEQF
>TRBJ1-4|TRBV15
ATSRIPQGKREKLF